The present entry profiles one T cell receptor (beta chain) with its context. Its antigen is not known. The source of the sample is a study of vaccination and CD4 T cells after COVID-19. For the study at large: The post-COVID samples were taken a median around 100 days after diagnosis, anywhere from 35 to 161. The study, taken as a whole, reports: Spike mono-reactivity marked 304 of 307 vaccine-specific clones in convalescent patients.

Treatment defined: roughly 10-day PBMC culture with coronavirus spike peptide pools or control peptides (ViraFEST assay). ViraFEST enlarged antigen-specific T cell populations with peptide pools and afterwards sequenced TCRs. The CDR3 extends over 15 amino acids. The V and J ends lost 5 bases and 0 bases respectively, with 13 bases between them. Germline lookup yields CDR1 MNHNS and CDR2 SASEGT. Oncomine TCR Beta short-read sequencing was applied to DNA from cultured CD4+ T cells. Genomic DNA was drawn out of CD4+ T cells grown in culture. Each CDR3 protein gets one entry after TCRdb re-called the PCR reads with MiXCR. The profile shows more than 8,000 distinct CDR3 sequences, under 80% of them singletons.

The V and J genes are TRBV6-1 and TRBJ1-2; D not certain. The clonotype was recovered from a human donor who had recovered from COVID-19. The source material was CD4+ T cells from blood, cultured in vitro. The chain's CDR3 is CASSPSVGANYGYTF. CDR3 nucleotide sequence: TGTGCCAGCAGTCCTTCAGTTGGGGCTAACTATGGCTACACCTTC.